This TCR beta chain appears in the sequencing data of a study of T cell responses to AZD1222 COVID-19 vaccine. Notes on the study in general: Sampling captured repertoires only after the peak T cell response. Just six people given AZD1222 tested seropositive at baseline.

Profiled with immunoSEQ multiplex PCR; TCRdb holds only in-frame clones, not every one. The sample has some 130,000 clones, roughly 90% seen once. With respect to this clone: Its antigen remains unknown.

Trimming took off 4 bases at V and 6 bases at J, with 4 bases between the two ends. From germline, CDR1 is MRHNA and CDR2 SNTAGT. The CDR3 contains 11 residues. The chain uses TRBV6-4 and TRBJ2-1; no firm D call. The sequenced sample was peripheral blood, obtained on day 0 of AZD1222 vaccination. The TCR originated in an adult in good health. CDR3 loop: CASSAGNEQFF. CDR3 nucleotide sequence: TGTGCCAGCAGTGCAGGCAATGAGCAGTTCTTC.